Reported below is one T cell receptor beta chain. What it recognizes is unknown. The PCR employed 60 Vbeta primers together with 13 Jbeta primers. The assay was immunoSEQ multiplex PCR, and TCRdb's table has in-frame clones only and misses some. The table records about 95,000 clones, approximately 70% of them present only once. This CDR3 is 14 amino acids long. CDR1 is SGHTA, CDR2 FQGNSA, per germline. V was cut by 4 bases and J by 2 bases, with 10 bases left in between. These data originate in a study of cytomegalovirus exposure and HLA in healthy donors. Overall study context: HLA-typed donors contributed 80 million to 85 million unique TCRs, which were held in an early data release. Points from the study as a whole: On later analysis, the bulk of CMV-associated TCR beta chains appeared to be HLA-restricted. Earlier analysis found most TCR beta V segments productive about 87% or about 30% of the time.

Sequenced input: PBMCs. V usage is TRBV7-2 and J usage is TRBJ2-3, with D possibly being TRBD1 (6 bases). The TCR comes from a man aged 55 to 69 in good health and CMV-seronegative. CDR3 residues: CASSSGVFTDTQYF. The CDR3 region has the DNA TGTGCCAGCAGCTCAGGGGTTTTCACAGATACGCAGTATTTT. The full variable domain, rest sourced from reference TRBV7-2 and TRBJ2-3, is GAGVSQSPSNKVTEKGKDVELRCDPISGHTALYWYRQSLGQGLEFLIYFQGNSAPDKSGLPSDRFSAERTGGSVSTLTIQRTQQEDSAVYLCASSSGVFTDTQYFGPGTRLTVL.